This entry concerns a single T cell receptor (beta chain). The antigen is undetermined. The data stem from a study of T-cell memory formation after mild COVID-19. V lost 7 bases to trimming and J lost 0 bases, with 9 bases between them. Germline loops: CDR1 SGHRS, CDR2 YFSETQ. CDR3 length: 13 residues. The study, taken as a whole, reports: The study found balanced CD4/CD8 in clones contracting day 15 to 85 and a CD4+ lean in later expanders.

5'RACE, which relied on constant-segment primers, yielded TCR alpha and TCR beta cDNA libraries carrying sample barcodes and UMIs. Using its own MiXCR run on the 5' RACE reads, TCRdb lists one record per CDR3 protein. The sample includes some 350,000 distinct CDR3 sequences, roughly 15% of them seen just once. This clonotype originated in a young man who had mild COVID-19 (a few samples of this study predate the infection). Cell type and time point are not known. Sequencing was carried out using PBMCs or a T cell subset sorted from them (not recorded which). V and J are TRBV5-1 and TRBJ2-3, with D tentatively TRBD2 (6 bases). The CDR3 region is CASHAGSTDTQYF. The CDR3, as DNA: TGCGCCAGCCACGCGGGGAGCACAGATACGCAGTATTTT.